These T cell receptor beta chains were read from a single sample in a study of blood T cell repertoires in COVID-19. TCRdb keeps only in-frame clones here, not all; method: immunoSEQ multiplex PCR. The sample carries approximately 300,000 clones, 90% recorded once. Sequencing was carried out using PBMCs or T cells enriched from blood (not recorded which). These receptors came from a woman aged 25 to 39 who had been exposed to COVID-19. The CDR3 runs from the conserved cysteine through the conserved F or W. The D gene is left open where the match is weak. Rows give clone size only sometimes, using once, few, many, or a class for an expanded clone.

>TRBD1|TRBV7-8|-|TRBJ2-5
TGTGCCAGCAGCTTATTGACAGGGGGCTGGGAGACCCAGTACTTC
CASSLLTGGWETQYF
>TRBD1|TRBV6-5|-|TRBJ1-4
TGTGCCAGCAGCCCGACAGGGAGGTGGGAAAAACTGTTTTTT
CASSPTGRWEKLFF
>-|TRBV7-2|once|TRBJ1-3
TGTGCCAGCAGCTTAGCAGCCTCTGGAAACACCATATATTTT
CASSLAASGNTIYF
>TRBD1|TRBV29-1|once|TRBJ1-2
TGCAGCGTTGCCCCACAGGGGGCTTACTATGGCTACACCTTC
CSVAPQGAYYGYTF
>TRBD1|TRBV7-8|-|TRBJ2-6
TGTGCCAGCATTCAGGACAGGGGACGTGGGGCCAACGTCCTGACTTTC
CASIQDRGRGANVLTF
>TRBD1|TRBV4-1|-|TRBJ1-3
TGCGCCAGCAGCCACCCGGGACAGGGAGGATACACCATATATTTT
CASSHPGQGGYTIYF
>-|TRBV5-8|-|TRBJ1-1
TGTGCCAGCAGCTGGTCGGGGAACATGAACACTGAAGCTTTCTTT
CASSWSGNMNTEAFF
>TRBD1|TRBV19|-|TRBJ1-4
TGTGCCAGTAGTATGGGGACAGTCGAAAAACTGTTTTTT
CASSMGTVEKLFF
>TRBD2|TRBV7-8|-|TRBJ2-3
TGTGCCAGCACTGCTAGCGGGGGAGCCCCTCTCACAGATACGCAGTATTTT
CASTASGGAPLTDTQYF
>-|TRBV29-1|-|TRBJ1-2
TGCAGCGTTGCTGGGCAGGGTAATGGCTACACCTTC
CSVAGQGNGYTF
>-|TRBV6-5|-|TRBJ1-1
TGTGCCAGCACCCCTTCTAGGGGCCCCAACACTGAAGCTTTCTTT
CASTPSRGPNTEAFF
>-|TRBV6-5|-|TRBJ1-2
TGTGCCAGCAGCCTAGGTGGCTATGGCTACACCTTC
CASSLGGYGYTF
>-|TRBV4-1|-|TRBJ2-2
TGCGCCAGCAGCCAAGGTAGACAGGTCCCTGGGTCTTACGGGGAGCTGTTTTTT
CASSQGRQVPGSYGELFF
>-|TRBV10-3|-|TRBJ1-3
TGTGCCATCAGTGAGGGGGTGGGGCCGAGCTCTGGAAACACCATATATTTT
CAISEGVGPSSGNTIYF
>-|TRBV19|once|TRBJ1-6
TGTGCCAGTAGCGACGACAGAATTTGGAATTCACCCCTCCACTTT
CASSDDRIWNSPLHF
>-|TRBV14|-|TRBJ2-7
TGTGCCAGCAGCCGACAGGGACTTAAGAACTCCTACGAGCAGTACTTC
CASSRQGLKNSYEQYF
>-|TRBV3-1/TRBV3-2|-|TRBJ2-7
TGTGCCAGCAGCCAAGAACGACTCGGTGGCGAGCAGTACTTC
CASSQERLGGEQYF
>TRBD2|TRBV6-5|-|TRBJ2-7
TGTGCCAGCAGCGTTAGCGGGGGGGCCTACGAGCAGTACTTC
CASSVSGGAYEQYF
>TRBD1|TRBV5-1|-|TRBJ1-1
TGCGCCAGCAGCCCTCTGGACAGGGAGGGGGAGAACACTGAAGCTTTCTTT
CASSPLDREGENTEAFF
>-|TRBV6-5|once|TRBJ1-1
TGTGCCAGCACACAGTATAACACTGAAGCTTTCTTT
CASTQYNTEAFF
>TRBD1|TRBV5-6|-|TRBJ1-2
TGTGCCAGCAGCCATGGGACAGGGAGGATTATGGGCTATGGCTACACCTTC
CASSHGTGRIMGYGYTF
>TRBD1|TRBV4-3|-|TRBJ1-2
TGCGCCAGCAGCCAAGGCGACAGGGTGAAGTATGGCTACACCTTC
CASSQGDRVKYGYTF
>TRBD1|TRBV9|-|TRBJ1-4
TGTGCCAGCAGCGGGGGACAGGGGAATGAAAAACTGTTTTTT
CASSGGQGNEKLFF
>TRBD1|TRBV9|-|TRBJ2-2
TGTGCCAGCAGCGCCCGGGACAGGAACACCGGGGAGCTGTTTTTT
CASSARDRNTGELFF
>TRBD1|TRBV10-2|few|TRBJ2-7
TGCGCCAGCAACCGCGGGACAGGGGGCTTCTACGAGCAGTACTTC
CASNRGTGGFYEQYF
>-|TRBV28|-|TRBJ2-7
TGTGCCAGCAGTTTATTCGGTTGGTCAGCTGGGGAGGAGCAGTACTTC
CASSLFGWSAGEEQYF
>TRBD1|TRBV6-5|-|TRBJ2-5
TGTGCCAGCAGTTCCCCGACAGGGGGGTTAGAGACCCAGTACTTC
CASSSPTGGLETQYF
>-|TRBV5-1|-|TRBJ2-7
TGCGCCAGCAGCCCTGGGCCCTTGGGCGAGCAGTACTTC
CASSPGPLGEQYF
>-|TRBV5-4|-|TRBJ1-1
TGTGCCAGCAGCTCGAGCTTTGGCTGGAGCACTGAAGCTTTCTTT
CASSSSFGWSTEAFF
>-|TRBV3-1/TRBV3-2|-|TRBJ1-5
TGTGCCAGCAGCCAAGAACCTAGAGATAAGCATCAGCCCCAGCATTTT
CASSQEPRDKHQPQHF
>-|TRBV15|few|TRBJ1-4
TGTGCCACCAGCTACGAAGGGAGACGAGGAGAAAAACTGTTTTTT
CATSYEGRRGEKLFF
>-|TRBV5-5|few|TRBJ2-7
TGTGCCAGCAGCTGGGAGGGACAGGCCTACGAGCAGTACTTC
CASSWEGQAYEQYF
>TRBD1|TRBV7-6|-|TRBJ2-7
TGTGCCAGCAGCTTAGCGTTTAAGGGGGCCGAGCAGTACTTC
CASSLAFKGAEQYF
>-|TRBV12-3/TRBV12-4|-|TRBJ1-2
TGTGCCAGCAGTTATGACAGTTCCTATGGCTACACCTTC
CASSYDSSYGYTF
>TRBD2|TRBV10-3|-|TRBJ2-1
TGTGCCATCAGTGAGTCACAGCGGGGGAAGCAGTTCTTC
CAISESQRGKQFF
>-|TRBV15|-|TRBJ1-5
TGTGCCACCAGCAGAGATCCCATTAGCAATCAGCCCCAGCATTTT
CATSRDPISNQPQHF
>-|TRBV29-1|few|TRBJ1-3
TGCAGCGTTCTCACAGATAACTCTGGAAACACCATATATTTT
CSVLTDNSGNTIYF
>TRBD2|TRBV7-2|-|TRBJ2-1
TGTGCCAGCAGTCCGAGGATTTCGGGAGGGGTCTACAATGAGCAGTTCTTC
CASSPRISGGVYNEQFF
>-|TRBV19|-|TRBJ1-5
TGTGCCAGTAGTATGAGGGACAACAATCAGCCCCAGCATTTT
CASSMRDNNQPQHF
>-|TRBV10-3|-|TRBJ1-2
TGTGCCATCAGTGAGTCGGGCAATAACTATGGCTACACCTTC
CAISESGNNYGYTF
>-|TRBV6-6|-|TRBJ1-2
TGTGCCAGCAGTTACGCGGGAGCGGATGGCTACACCTTC
CASSYAGADGYTF
>-|TRBV21-1|-|TRBJ2-7
TGTGCCAGCAGCAAGTGGACAGTCTACGAGCAGTACTTC
CASSKWTVYEQYF
>TRBD1|TRBV12-5|once|TRBJ1-1
TGTGCTAGTGGCGACAGGGGTGAAGCTTTCTTT
CASGDRGEAFF
>-|TRBV3-1/TRBV3-2|-|TRBJ1-1
TGTGCCAGCAGCCAAGATCGGGGGACTGAAGCTTTCTTT
CASSQDRGTEAFF
>-|TRBV9|-|TRBJ2-5
TGTGCCAGCAGTGCAAATCAGCGACAAGAGACCCAGTACTTC
CASSANQRQETQYF
>-|TRBV4-3|-|TRBJ1-4
TGCGCCAGCAGCCAAGATCATACGGGAAGAAATGAAAAACTGTTTTTT
CASSQDHTGRNEKLFF
>TRBD1|TRBV9|-|TRBJ2-3
TGTGCCAGCAGCGGCGACAGGGTCGGCACAGATACGCAGTATTTT
CASSGDRVGTDTQYF
>-|TRBV6-5|-|TRBJ2-3
TGTGCCAGCAGTTACGGTCTTACGGGCACAGATACGCAGTATTTT
CASSYGLTGTDTQYF
>TRBD2|TRBV4-2|-|TRBJ2-7
TGTGCCAGCAGCCAAGTAGTGAGCGAGCGGGAAACCTACGAGCAGTACTTC
CASSQVVSERETYEQYF
>TRBD1|TRBV5-1|-|TRBJ2-7
TGCGCCAGCAGCTGGGGGACAGGGTCCTACGAGCAGTACTTC
CASSWGTGSYEQYF
>-|TRBV6-5|-|TRBJ2-3
TGTGCCAGCAGGACCCCCGGGAGCACAGATACGCAGTATTTT
CASRTPGSTDTQYF
>TRBD1|TRBV29-1|-|TRBJ2-7
TGCAGCTTCTCCGGCGGACAGGCCGCCTACGAGCAGTACTTC
CSFSGGQAAYEQYF
>TRBD2|TRBV6-5|-|TRBJ2-7
TGTGCCAGCAGTAAGGAGCTGGGACTATCCTACGAGCAGTACTTC
CASSKELGLSYEQYF
>-|TRBV16|-|TRBJ1-2
TGTGCCAGCAGCCACTACAGGACTACTAACTATGGCTACACCTTC
CASSHYRTTNYGYTF
>TRBD1|TRBV10-3|-|TRBJ2-7
TGTGCCATCAGGCAGGGGGCGTTAGACGAGCAGTACTTC
CAIRQGALDEQYF
>-|TRBV5-4|once|TRBJ1-1
TGTGCCAGCAGCCGACCTACGTGGGCGGGGCTCGATGACACTGAAGCTTTCTTT
CASSRPTWAGLDDTEAFF
>TRBD1|TRBV29-1|-|TRBJ2-7
TGCAGCGTTTATGGACAGGGGGCACGACACGAGCAGTACTTC
CSVYGQGARHEQYF